These 5 T cell receptor beta chains originate from one sample sequenced in a study of T cell responses to AZD1222 COVID-19 vaccine. Assay: immunoSEQ multiplex PCR; the TCRdb copy retains only in-frame clones and omits some. This table has roughly 86,000 clones, approximately 81% appearing once. Sequencing used peripheral blood, obtained 28 days after the second AZD1222 dose. All receptors derive from an adult who received the AZD1222 COVID-19 vaccine.

The chain couples TRBV18 to TRBJ2-7; maybe TRBD1 (6 bases). V lost 2 bases and J 8 bases, leaving 13 bases between the germline ends. The CDR3 is made up of 13 amino acids. The germline gives CDR1 KGHSH, CDR2 LQKENI. The chain's CDR3 is CASSPGGDSKQYF. CDR3 DNA: TGTGCCAGCTCACCAGGGGGCGATAGCAAGCAGTACTTC.

V usage is TRBV7-8 and J usage is TRBJ1-3, with D unclear. V shed 4 bases and J shed 0 bases, with 10 bases lying between them. Per germline, CDR1 SGHVS and CDR2 FQNEAQ. The CDR3 spans 15 residues. CDR3 in DNA: TGTGCCAGCAGCTCAGACGGTCGCTCTGGAAACACCATATATTTT. It translates to CASSSDGRSGNTIYF.

This chain links TRBV30 with TRBJ2-5; 7 nucleotides match TRBD2. V was clipped by 4 bases and J by 5 bases; unmatched bases: 4. CDR3 length: 12 residues. Looked up from germline, CDR1 is GTSNPN and CDR2 is SVGIG (reference sequence). The CDR3 nucleotides read TGTGCCTGGATGGCGGGGGAGGAGACCCAGTACTTC. Translation gives CAWMAGEETQYF.

V usage is TRBV12-3 or TRBV12-4 and J usage is TRBJ2-1; D remains unclear. The CDR3 totals 12 residues. V lost 5 bases to trimming and J lost 9 bases, with 11 bases between them. As DNA, the CDR3 is TGTGCCAGCAGTGTTAGTTTTGGTGAGCAGTTCTTC. It specifies CASSVSFGEQFF.

This chain connects TRBV6-1 to TRBJ2-2, with 7 bases fitting TRBD2. The CDR3 is made up of 16 amino acids. The germline V gene encodes CDR1 MNHNS and CDR2 SASEGT. V shed 4 bases, J shed 5 bases, and the junction held 10 bases outside the gene matches. CDR3 nucleotide sequence: TGTGCCAGCAGTGGCGCAGCGGGGCGGGTAACCGGGGAGCTGTTTTTT. Its protein product is CASSGAAGRVTGELFF.